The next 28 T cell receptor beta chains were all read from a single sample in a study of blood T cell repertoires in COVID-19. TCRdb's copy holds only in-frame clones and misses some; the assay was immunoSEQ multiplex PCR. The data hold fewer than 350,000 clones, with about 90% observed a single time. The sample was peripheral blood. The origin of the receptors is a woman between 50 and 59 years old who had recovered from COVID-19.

CDR3: CASSSSLAGENTEAFF. The DNA of the CDR3 is TGTGCCAGCAGCTCCTCCCTCGCAGGGGAGAACACTGAAGCTTTCTTT. This rearrangement joins TRBV5-4 to TRBJ1-1, with D tentatively TRBD1 (6 bases). Trimming stripped 3 bases from V and 1 base from J, with 16 bases between. This CDR3 has 16 amino acids. From germline, CDR1 is SGHNT and CDR2 YYREEE (reference sequence).

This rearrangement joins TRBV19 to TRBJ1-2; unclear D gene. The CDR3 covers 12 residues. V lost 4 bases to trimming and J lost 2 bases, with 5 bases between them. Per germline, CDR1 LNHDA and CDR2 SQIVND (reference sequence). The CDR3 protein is CASSRQNYGYTF. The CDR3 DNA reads TGTGCCAGTAGTAGGCAGAACTATGGCTACACCTTC.

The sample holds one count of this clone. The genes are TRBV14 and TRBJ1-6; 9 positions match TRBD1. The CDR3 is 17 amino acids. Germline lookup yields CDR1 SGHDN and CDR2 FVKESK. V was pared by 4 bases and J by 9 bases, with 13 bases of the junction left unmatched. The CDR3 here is CASSPLGDRDFSSPLHF. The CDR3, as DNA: TGTGCCAGCAGCCCCCTCGGGGACAGGGACTTCAGTTCACCCCTCCACTTT.

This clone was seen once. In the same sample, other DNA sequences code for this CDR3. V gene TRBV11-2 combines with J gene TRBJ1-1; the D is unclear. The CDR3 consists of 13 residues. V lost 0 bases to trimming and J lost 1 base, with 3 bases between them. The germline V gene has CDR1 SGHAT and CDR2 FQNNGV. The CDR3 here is CASSLERNTEAFF. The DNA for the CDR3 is TGTGCCAGCAGCTTAGAGAGGAACACTGAAGCTTTCTTT.

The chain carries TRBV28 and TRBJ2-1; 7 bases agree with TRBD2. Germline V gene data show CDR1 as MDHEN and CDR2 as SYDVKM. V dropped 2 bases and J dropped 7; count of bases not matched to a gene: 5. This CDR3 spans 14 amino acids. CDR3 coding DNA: TGTGCCAGCAGTTTAACAGCGGGGTCGAATGAGCAGTTCTTC. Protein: CASSLTAGSNEQFF.

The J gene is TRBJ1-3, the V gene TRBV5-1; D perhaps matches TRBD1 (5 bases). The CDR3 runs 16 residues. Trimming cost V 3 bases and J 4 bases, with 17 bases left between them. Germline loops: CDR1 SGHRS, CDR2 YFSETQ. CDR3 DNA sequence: TGCGCCAGCAGCTCCTCCGCGTCGGAGGGGGGAAACACCATATATTTT. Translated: CASSSSASEGGNTIYF.

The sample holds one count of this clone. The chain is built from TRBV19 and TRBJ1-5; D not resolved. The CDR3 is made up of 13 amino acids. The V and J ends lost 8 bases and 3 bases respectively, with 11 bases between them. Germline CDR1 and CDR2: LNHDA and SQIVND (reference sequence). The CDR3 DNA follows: TGTGCCAGTCGGGAAACGGTCAATCAGCCCCAGCATTTT. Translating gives CASRETVNQPQHF.

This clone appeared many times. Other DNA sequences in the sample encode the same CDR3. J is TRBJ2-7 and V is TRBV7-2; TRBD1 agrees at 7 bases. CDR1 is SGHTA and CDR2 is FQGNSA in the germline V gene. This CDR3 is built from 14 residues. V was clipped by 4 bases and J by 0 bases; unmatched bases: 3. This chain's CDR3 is CASSSRDSSYEQYF. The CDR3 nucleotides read TGTGCCAGCAGCTCCCGGGACAGCTCCTACGAGCAGTACTTC.

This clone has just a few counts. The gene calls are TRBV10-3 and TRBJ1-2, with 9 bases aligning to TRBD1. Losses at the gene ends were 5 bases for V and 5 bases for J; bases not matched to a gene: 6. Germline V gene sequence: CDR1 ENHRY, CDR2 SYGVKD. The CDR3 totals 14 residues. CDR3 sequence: CAISSGDRVYGYTF. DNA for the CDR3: TGTGCCATCAGTTCCGGGGACAGGGTTTATGGCTACACCTTC.

CDR3 region: CASSPPGLYEQYF. The DNA of the CDR3 is TGTGCCAGCAGCCCCCCGGGACTATACGAGCAGTACTTC. The chain joins TRBV28 to TRBJ2-7, with 7 bases lining up with TRBD2. The CDR3 is 13 amino acids. Germline values: CDR1 MDHEN, CDR2 SYDVKM. The junction had 6 bases not matched to a gene; V was cut back by 6 bases and J by 4 bases.

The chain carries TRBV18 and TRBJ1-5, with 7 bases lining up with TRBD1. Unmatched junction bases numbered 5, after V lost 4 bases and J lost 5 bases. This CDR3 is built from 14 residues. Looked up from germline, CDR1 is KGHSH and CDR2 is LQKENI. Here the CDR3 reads CASSHGQVHQPQHF. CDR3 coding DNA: TGTGCCAGCTCACATGGACAGGTTCATCAGCCCCAGCATTTT.

CDR3 bases: TGTGCCAGCACAGGGGTAAACTACGAGCAGTACTTC. It yields the protein CASTGVNYEQYF. The chain carries TRBV6-5 and TRBJ2-7; a weak D match, TRBD1 (6 bases). CDR3 length: 12 amino acids. CDR1 is MNHEY, CDR2 SVGAGI, per germline. Trimming removed 7 bases from V and 3 bases from J, with 10 bases in between.

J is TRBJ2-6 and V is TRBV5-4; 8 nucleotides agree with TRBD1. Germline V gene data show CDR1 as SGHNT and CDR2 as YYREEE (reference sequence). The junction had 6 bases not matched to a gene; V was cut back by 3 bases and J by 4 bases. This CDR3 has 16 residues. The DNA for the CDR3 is TGTGCCAGCAGCTCGTACAGGGGGACCGGGGCCAACGTCCTGACTTTC. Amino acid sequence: CASSSYRGTGANVLTF. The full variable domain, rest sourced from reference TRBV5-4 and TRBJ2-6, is ETGVTQSPTHLIKTRGQQVTLRCSSQSGHNTVSWYQQALGQGPQFIFQYYREEENGRGNFPPRFSGLQFPNYSSELNVNALELDDSALYLCASSSYRGTGANVLTFGAGSRLTVL.

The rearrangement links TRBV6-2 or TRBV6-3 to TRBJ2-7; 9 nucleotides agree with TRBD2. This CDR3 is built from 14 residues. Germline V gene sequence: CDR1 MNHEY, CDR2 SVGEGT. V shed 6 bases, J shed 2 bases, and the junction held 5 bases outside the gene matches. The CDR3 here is CASSPAGGAYEQYF. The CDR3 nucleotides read TGTGCCAGCAGCCCCGCGGGAGGGGCCTACGAGCAGTACTTC.

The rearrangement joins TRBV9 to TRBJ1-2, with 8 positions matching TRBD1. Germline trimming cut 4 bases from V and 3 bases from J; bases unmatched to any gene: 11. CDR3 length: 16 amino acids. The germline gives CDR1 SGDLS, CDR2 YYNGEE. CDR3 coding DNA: TGTGCCAGCAGCCCTCAGTCGACAGGGGTGGACTATGGCTACACCTTC. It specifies CASSPQSTGVDYGYTF.

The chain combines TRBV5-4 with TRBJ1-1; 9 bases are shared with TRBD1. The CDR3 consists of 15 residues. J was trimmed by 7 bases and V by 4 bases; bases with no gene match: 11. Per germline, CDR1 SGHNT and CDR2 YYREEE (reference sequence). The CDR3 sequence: CASSPTGGETDEAFF. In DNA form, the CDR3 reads TGTGCCAGCAGCCCCACAGGGGGCGAAACGGATGAAGCTTTCTTT.

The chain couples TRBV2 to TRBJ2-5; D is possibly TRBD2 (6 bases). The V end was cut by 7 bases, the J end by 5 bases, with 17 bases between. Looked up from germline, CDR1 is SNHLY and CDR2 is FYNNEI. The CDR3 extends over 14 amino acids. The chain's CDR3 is CASIRDFPGETQYF. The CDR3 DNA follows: TGTGCCAGCATCCGGGACTTCCCGGGTGAGACCCAGTACTTC.

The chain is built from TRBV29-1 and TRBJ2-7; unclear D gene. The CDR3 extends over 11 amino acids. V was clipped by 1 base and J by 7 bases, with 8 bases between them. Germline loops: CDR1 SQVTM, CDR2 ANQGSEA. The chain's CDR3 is CSVEGRWEQYF. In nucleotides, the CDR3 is TGCAGCGTTGAAGGCCGGTGGGAGCAGTACTTC.

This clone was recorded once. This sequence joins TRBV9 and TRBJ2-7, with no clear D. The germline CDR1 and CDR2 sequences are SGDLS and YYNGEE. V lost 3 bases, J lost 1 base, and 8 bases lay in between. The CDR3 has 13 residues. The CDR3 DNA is TGTGCCAGCAGCGGTGGCGGTTCCTACGAGCAGTACTTC. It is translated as CASSGGGSYEQYF.

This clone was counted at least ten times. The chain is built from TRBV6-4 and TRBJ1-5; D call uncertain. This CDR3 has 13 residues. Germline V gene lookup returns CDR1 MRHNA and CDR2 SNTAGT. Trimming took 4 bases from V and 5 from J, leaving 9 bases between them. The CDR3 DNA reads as TGTGCCAGCAGTGTTACATTGGATCAGCCCCAGCATTTT. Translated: CASSVTLDQPQHF.

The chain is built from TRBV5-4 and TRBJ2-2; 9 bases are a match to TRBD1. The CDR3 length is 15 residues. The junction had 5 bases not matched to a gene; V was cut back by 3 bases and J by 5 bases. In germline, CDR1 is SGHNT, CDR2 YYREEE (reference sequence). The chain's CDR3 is CASSSGTGRTGELFF. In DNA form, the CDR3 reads TGTGCCAGCAGCTCCGGGACAGGGAGGACCGGGGAGCTGTTTTTT.

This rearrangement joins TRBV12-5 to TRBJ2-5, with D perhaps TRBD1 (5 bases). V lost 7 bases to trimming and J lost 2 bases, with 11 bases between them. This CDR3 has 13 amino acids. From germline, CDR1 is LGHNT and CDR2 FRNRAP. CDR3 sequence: CASARTSQETQYF. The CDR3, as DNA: TGTGCTAGTGCCAGGACATCACAAGAGACCCAGTACTTC. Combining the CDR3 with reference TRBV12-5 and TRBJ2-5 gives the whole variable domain DARVTQTPRHKVTEMGQEVTMRCQPILGHNTVFWYRQTMMQGLELLAYFRNRAPLDDSGMPKDRFSAEMPDATLATLKIQPSEPRDSAVYFCASARTSQETQYFGPGTRLLVL.

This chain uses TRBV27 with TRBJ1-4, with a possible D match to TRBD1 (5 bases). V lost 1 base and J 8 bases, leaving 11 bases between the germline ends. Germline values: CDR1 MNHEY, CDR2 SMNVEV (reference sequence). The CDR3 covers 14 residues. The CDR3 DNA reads TGTGCCAGCAGTTTATTGGGGCGGCGGGAAAAACTGTTTTTT. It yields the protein CASSLLGRREKLFF.

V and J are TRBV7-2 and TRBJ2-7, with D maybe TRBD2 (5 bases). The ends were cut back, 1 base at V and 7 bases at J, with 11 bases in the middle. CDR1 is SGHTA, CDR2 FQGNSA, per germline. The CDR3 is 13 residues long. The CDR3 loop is CASSLGLATEQYF. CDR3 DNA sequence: TGTGCCAGCAGCTTAGGCCTAGCAACAGAGCAGTACTTC.

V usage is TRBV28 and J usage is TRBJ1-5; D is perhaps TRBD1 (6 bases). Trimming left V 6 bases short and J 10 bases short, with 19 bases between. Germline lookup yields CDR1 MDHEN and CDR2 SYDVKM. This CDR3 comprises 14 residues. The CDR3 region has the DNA TGTGCCAGCAGCGTTGGGGGCTTCAAGAGTCCCCAGCATTTT. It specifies CASSVGGFKSPQHF.

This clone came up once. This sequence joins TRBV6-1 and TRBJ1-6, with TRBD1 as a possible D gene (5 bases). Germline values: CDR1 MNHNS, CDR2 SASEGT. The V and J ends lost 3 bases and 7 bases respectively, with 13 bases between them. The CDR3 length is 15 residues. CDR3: CASSESGPANSPLHF. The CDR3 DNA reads TGTGCCAGCAGTGAGTCAGGGCCCGCGAATTCACCCCTCCACTTT.

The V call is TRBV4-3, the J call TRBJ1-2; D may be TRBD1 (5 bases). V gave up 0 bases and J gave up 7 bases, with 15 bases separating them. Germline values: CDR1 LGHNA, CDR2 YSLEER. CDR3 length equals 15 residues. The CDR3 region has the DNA TGCGCCAGCAGCCAAGATATCCGGCAGGGCGCTGGCTACACCTTC. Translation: CASSQDIRQGAGYTF.

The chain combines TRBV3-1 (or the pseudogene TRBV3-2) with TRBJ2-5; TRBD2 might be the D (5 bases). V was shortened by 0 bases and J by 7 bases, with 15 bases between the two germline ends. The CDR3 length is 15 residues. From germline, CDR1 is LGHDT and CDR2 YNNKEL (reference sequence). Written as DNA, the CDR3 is TGTGCCAGCAGCCAAGATGGGAGCCGGGCGGGGACCCAGTACTTC. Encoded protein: CASSQDGSRAGTQYF.